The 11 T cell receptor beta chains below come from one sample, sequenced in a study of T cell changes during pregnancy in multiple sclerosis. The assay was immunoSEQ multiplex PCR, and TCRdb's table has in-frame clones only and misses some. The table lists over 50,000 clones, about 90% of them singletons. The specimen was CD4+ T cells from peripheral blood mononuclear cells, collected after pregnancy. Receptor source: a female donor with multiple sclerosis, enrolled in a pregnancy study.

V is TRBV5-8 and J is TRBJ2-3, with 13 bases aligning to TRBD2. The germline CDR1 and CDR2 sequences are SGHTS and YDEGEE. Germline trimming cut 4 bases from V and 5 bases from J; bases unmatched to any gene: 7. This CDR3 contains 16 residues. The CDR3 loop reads CASSPGTSGKIDTQYF. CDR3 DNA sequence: TGTGCCAGCAGCCCCGGGACTAGCGGGAAAATAGATACGCAGTATTTT.

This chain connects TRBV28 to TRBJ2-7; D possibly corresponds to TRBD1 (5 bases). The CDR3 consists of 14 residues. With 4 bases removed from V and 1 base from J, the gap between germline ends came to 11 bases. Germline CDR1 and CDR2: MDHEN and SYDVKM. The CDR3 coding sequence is TGTGCCAGCAGTTCTCCGACAGTTTCCTACGAGCAGTACTTC. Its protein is CASSSPTVSYEQYF.

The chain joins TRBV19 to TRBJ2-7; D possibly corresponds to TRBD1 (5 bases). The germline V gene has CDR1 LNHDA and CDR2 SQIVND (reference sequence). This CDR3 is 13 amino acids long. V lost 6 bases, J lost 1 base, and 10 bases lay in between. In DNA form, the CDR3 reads TGTGCCAGTAGCCGACAGTGGTCCTACGAGCAGTACTTC. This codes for CASSRQWSYEQYF.

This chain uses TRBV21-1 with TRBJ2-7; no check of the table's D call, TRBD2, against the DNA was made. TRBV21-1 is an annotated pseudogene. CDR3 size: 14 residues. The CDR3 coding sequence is TGTGCCAGCAGACGGGGACTAGCGGCCTACGAGCAGTACTTC. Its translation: CASRRGLAAYEQYF.

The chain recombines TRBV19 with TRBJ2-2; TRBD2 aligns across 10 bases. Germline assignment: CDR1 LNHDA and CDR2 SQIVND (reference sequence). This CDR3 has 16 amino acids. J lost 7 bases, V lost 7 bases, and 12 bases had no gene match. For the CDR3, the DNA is TGTGCCAGTAAAAGAGGAAGGACTAGCGGTAGCGGGGAGCTGTTTTTT. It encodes CASKRGRTSGSGELFF.

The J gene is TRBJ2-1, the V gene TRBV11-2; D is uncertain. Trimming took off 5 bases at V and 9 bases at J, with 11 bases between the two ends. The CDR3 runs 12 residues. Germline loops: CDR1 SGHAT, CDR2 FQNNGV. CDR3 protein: CASSHKRFEQFF. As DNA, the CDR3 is TGTGCCAGCAGCCATAAGCGTTTTGAGCAGTTCTTC.

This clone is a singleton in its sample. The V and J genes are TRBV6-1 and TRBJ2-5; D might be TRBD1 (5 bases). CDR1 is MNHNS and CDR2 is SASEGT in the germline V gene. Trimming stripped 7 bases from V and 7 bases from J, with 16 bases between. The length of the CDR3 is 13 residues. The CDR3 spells CASTPSNRGTQYF. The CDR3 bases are TGTGCCAGCACGCCGAGTAATAGGGGGACCCAGTACTTC.

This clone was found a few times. The CDR3 nucleotides read TGTGCCAGCAGACGACAGGGGGCTTTCTCTAACTATGGCTACACCTTC. This translates into CASRRQGAFSNYGYTF. This rearrangement joins TRBV27 to TRBJ1-2, with 10 positions matching TRBD1. Germline V gene sequence: CDR1 MNHEY, CDR2 SMNVEV (reference sequence). V was pared by 6 bases and J by 0 bases, with 7 bases of the junction left unmatched. This CDR3 has 16 amino acids.

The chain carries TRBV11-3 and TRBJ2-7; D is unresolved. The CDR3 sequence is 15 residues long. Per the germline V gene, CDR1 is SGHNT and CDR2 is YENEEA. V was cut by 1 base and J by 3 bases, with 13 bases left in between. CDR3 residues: CASSLGASIIYEQYF. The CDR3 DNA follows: TGTGCCAGCAGCTTAGGGGCCTCTATTATCTACGAGCAGTACTTC. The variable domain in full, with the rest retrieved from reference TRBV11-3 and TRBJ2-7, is EAGVVQSPRYKIIEKKQPVAFWCNPISGHNTLYWYLQNLGQGPELLIRYENEEAVDDSQLPKDRFSAERLKGVDSTLKIQPAELGDSAVYLCASSLGASIIYEQYFGPGTRLTVT.

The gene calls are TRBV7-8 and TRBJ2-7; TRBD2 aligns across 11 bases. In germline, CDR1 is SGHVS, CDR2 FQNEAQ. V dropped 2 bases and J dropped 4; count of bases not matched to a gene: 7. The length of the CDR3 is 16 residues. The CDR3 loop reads CASSLFLAGGSYEQYF. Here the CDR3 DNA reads TGTGCCAGCAGCTTATTCCTAGCGGGAGGCAGTTACGAGCAGTACTTC.

The CDR3 region is CASSGTGAYNEQFF. The CDR3 DNA follows: TGTGCCAGCAGCGGGACAGGGGCATACAATGAGCAGTTCTTC. This rearrangement joins TRBV7-3 to TRBJ2-1; 10 positions match TRBD1. Trimming cost V 5 bases and J 4 bases; bases outside gene matches: 2. CDR1 and CDR2 (germline): SGHTA, FQGTGA. The CDR3 runs to 14 residues.